The subject of this entry is one T cell receptor (beta chain). It lacks a known antigen. No much larger clone exists at a distance of one base, and base qualities are not known. The CDR3 regions of human TCRbeta chains were analyzed by immunosequencing. As for how the authors treated the data: Repertoire TCRs were matched against a reference library of SARS-CoV-2-specific TCRs generated with the MIRA antigen-specificity platform. Breadth was defined as the fraction of unique TCRs that were SARS-CoV-2-associated, and depth was defined as the fraction of total T cells that were SARS-CoV-2-associated. Each spike-specific TCR was assigned to its reactive spike region and to a CD4 or CD8 class using the MIRA data. Log10-transformed breadth and depth values were compared by one-way ANOVA with Sidak's multiple comparisons tests. This is the immuneACCESS table as TCRdb keeps it, with only in-frame sequences that have V and J called. A part of the clones is gone; compared with another copy, unresolved V genes explain less than half, and the rest is unexplained. Clone size and the V and J calls come from that table; the DNA yielded D and trimming. The sample data list about 160,000 clones, and 80% to 90% of these were observed just once. The top ten hold 6% to 8% of the sample.

In the paper's terms, the time point label means: baseline before first vaccination. Samples from vaccinated people were obtained from the UK trials COV001 and COV002, which included a single-blind randomized controlled phase 2/3 trial of AZD1222 (ChAdOx1 nCoV-19) in healthy adults. For TCRbeta chain sequencing, PBMC samples were collected from trial participants at day 0 and at day 28 after the second dose. The junction shows trimming of 6 bases on V and 7 bases on J, and the gene matches do not reach 11 bases of it. The CDR3 spans 13 residues, from the cysteine through the phenylalanine. Left in the record is the CDR3 DNA by itself, 39 bases read in frame from the first base. Via the germline V gene, CDR1 is SQVTM and CDR2 ANQGSEA. This sample is drawn from a study of T cell responses to AZD1222 COVID-19 vaccine (dated by TCRdb to the early 2020s). A note on the overall study: AZD1222 recipients given second doses at about 4 weeks or at about 12 weeks were pooled, since spike-specific TCR depth and breadth were not found to differ between the two schedules. TCR sequencing covered roughly 230 trial participants: 200 to 220 given two doses of AZD1222 and 26 given two doses of MenACWY control vaccine. Enrollment into the trials was organized by age into subgroups of 18-55, 56-69 and 70-plus years, and those subgroups contained about 160, 30 and 59 TCR-sequenced participants, respectively. The paper's findings and limits, for the study overall: The whole spike protein was spanned by vaccine-associated CD4 TCRs, and dominant responses were seen in regions 160-218 and 743-854. Reportedly, close to half of the unique spike-specific TCRs recognized epitopes lying outside the regions that are mutated in the B.1.351 and B.1.1.7 variants. In the small 56-69-year group, the increase in depth fell short of significance, most likely because of low power. Conclusions about previously exposed vaccinees were limited because only a handful of AZD1222 recipients were SARS-CoV-2 seropositive at baseline. After two AZD1222 doses, spike-specific TCR breadth and depth were significantly higher than at day 0 and than in MenACWY recipients. No day 14 peak-response samples were available, so repertoires were characterized only after the peak T cell response. Participants were mostly white British, with more females than males. The authors suggested clonal diversity may have been underestimated.

The receptor was derived from an adult in good health. This material consisted of peripheral blood, taken on day 0 of AZD1222 vaccination. Recombination linked TRBV29-1 to TRBJ2-7, with 8 bases matching TRBD2. The nucleotides are TGCAGCGTCTCCGCTGGACTAGCTGGGGAGCAGTACTTC. This encodes CSVSAGLAGEQYF.